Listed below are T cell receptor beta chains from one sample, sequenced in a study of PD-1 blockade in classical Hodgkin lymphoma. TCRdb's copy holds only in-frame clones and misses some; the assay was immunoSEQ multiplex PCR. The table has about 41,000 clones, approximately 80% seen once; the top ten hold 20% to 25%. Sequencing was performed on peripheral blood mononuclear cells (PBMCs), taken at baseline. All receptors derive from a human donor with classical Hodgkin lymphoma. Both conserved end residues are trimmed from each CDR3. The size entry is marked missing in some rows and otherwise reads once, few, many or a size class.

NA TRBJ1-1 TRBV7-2 ASSLNRARVVMNTEAF
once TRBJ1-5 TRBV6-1 ASSANPQTANQPQH
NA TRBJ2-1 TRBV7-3 ASSLRGSSYNEQF
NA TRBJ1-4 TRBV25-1 ASSLRPGGPEELF
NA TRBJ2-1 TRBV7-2 ASSLAGFSEQF
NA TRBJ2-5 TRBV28 ASSEPGTEDQETQY
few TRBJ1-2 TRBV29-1 SVSSPAGGANYGYT
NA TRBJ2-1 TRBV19 ASSPLTSAYNEQF
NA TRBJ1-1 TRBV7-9 ASSTQGAGTEAF
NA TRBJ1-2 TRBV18 ASSPGQGASTGYT
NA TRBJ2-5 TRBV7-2 ASSAVEGQETQY
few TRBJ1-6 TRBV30 AWGPWGVNSPLH
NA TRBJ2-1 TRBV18 ALRGLDNEQF
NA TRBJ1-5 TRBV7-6 ASSLNSGVNQPQH
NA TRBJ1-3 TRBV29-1 SAALQGSSGNTIY
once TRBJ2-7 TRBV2 ASRSQGPYEQY
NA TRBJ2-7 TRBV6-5 ASSTPLAPTEQY
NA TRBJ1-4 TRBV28 ASSHQTGPVEKLF
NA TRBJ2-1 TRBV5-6 ASSPTSGRGNSYNEQF
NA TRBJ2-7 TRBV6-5 ASSLSLSGLEQY
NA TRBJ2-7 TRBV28 ASSSYHRGEDEQY